The present T cell receptor (beta chain) was sequenced within a study of blood T cell repertoires in COVID-19. About the study: Samples taken during acute and convalescent COVID-19 were collected in the United States, Italy and Spain.

This CDR3 is built from 16 residues. Trimming left V 5 bases short and J 1 base short, with 17 bases between. The germline gives CDR1 LNHDA, CDR2 SQIVND (reference sequence). Under the authors' procedure: Reference gene primer amplification yielded estimated nucleated cell counts. Clones were sequenced by immunoSEQ multiplex PCR, and TCRdb holds only the in-frame ones, with some missing. V, J and clone size derive from that table, while D and trimming were established from the DNA sequence. The sample has some 130,000 clones, approximately 80% seen once. V is TRBV19 and J is TRBJ1-1; D is unclear. Specimen: peripheral blood. The clonotype comes from a human donor in a cohort sampled during active COVID-19. CDR3 sequence (DNA): TGTGCCAGTAGTTCCCAGGCCTACTTGGGGAACACTGAAGCTTTCTTT. Its protein is CASSSQAYLGNTEAFF.